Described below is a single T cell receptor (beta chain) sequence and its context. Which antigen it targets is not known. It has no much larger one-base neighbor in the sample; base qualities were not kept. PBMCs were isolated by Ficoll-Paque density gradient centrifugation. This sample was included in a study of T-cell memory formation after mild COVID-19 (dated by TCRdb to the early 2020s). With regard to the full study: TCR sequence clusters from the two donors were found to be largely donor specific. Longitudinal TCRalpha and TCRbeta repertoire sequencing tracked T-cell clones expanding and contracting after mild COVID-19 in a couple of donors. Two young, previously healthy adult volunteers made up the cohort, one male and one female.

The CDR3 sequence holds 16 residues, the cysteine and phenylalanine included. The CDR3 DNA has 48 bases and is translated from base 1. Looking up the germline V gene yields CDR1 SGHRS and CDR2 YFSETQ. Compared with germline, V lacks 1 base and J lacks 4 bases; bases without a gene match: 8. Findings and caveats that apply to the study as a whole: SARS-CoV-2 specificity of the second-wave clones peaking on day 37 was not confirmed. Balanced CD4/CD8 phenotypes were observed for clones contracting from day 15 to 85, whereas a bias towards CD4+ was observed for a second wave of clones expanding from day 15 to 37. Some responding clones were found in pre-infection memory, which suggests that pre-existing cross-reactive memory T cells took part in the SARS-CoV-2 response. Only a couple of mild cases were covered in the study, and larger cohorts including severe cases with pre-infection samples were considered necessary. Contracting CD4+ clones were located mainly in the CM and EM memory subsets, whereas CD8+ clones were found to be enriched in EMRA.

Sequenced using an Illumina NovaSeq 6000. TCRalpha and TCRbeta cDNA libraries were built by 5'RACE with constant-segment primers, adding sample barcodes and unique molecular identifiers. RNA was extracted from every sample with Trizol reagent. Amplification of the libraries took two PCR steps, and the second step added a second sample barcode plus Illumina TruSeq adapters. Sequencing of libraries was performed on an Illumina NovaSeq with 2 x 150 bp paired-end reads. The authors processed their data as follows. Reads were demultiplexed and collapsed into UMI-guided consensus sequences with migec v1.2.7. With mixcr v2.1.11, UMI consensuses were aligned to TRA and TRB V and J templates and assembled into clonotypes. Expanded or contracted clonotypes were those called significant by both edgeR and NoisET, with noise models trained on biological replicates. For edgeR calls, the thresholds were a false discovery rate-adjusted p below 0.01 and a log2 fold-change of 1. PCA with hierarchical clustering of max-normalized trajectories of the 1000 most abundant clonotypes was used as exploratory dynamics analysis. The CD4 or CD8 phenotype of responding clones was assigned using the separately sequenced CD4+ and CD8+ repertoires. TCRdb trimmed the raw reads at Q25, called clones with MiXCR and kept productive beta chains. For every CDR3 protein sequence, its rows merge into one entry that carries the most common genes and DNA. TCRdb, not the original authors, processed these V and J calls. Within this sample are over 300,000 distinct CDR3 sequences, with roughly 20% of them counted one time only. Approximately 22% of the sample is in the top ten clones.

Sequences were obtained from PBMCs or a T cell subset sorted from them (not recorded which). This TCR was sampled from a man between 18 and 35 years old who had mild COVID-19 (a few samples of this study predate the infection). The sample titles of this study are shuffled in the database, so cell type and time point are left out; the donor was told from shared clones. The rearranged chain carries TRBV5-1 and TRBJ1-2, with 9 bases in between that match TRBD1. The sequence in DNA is TGCGCCAGCAGCTTGTCCGGGACAGGGAAACCCTATGGCTACACCTTC. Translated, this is CASSLSGTGKPYGYTF.